This T cell receptor (beta chain) derives from a study of CD8 T cells in Susac syndrome. An amount of RNA that ranged from about 0.45 to 1 ug was reverse transcribed with random hexamers. TCRdb passed the immunoSEQ multiplex PCR reads through MiXCR, listing each CDR3 protein once. The sample yields some 180,000 distinct CDR3 sequences, 85% to 95% seen once. V shed 3 bases and J shed 2 bases, with 13 bases lying between them. Germline V gene sequence: CDR1 KGHSH, CDR2 LQKENI. The CDR3 is 16 amino acids. This TCR derives from a human donor with Susac syndrome. Sequencing was performed on CD4+ T cells from PBMCs. V and J are TRBV18 and TRBJ2-2, with D perhaps given as TRBD1 or TRBD2 (6 bases each). The CDR3 reads CASSPSLGGNTGELFF. In DNA, the CDR3 is TGTGCCAGCTCACCTTCATTGGGGGGCAACACCGGGGAGCTGTTTTTT.